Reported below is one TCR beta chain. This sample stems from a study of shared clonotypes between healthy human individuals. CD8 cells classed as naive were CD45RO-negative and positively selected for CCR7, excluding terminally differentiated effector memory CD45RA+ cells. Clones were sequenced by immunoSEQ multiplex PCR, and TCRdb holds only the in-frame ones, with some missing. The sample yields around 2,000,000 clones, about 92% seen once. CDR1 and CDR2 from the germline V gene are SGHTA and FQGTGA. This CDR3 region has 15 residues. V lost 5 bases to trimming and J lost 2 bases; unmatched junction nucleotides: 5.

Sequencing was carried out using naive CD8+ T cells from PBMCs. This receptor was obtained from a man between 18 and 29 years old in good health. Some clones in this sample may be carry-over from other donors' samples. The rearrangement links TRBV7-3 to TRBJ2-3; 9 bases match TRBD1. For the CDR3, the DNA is TGTGCCAGCAGCAAGACAGGGGGACCCACAGATACGCAGTATTTT. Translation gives CASSKTGGPTDTQYF.